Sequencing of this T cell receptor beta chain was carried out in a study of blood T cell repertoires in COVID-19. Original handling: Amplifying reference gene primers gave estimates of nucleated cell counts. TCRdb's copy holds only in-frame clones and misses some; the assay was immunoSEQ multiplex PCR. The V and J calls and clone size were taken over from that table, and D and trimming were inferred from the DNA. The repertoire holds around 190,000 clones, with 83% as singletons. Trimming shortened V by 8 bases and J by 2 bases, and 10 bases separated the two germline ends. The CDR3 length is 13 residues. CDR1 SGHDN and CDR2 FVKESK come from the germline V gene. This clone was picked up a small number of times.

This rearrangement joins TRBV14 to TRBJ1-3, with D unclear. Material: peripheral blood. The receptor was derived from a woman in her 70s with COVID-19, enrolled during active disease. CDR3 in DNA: TGTGCCAGCGGGCATTTAGCTGGAAACACCATATATTTT. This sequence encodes CASGHLAGNTIYF.